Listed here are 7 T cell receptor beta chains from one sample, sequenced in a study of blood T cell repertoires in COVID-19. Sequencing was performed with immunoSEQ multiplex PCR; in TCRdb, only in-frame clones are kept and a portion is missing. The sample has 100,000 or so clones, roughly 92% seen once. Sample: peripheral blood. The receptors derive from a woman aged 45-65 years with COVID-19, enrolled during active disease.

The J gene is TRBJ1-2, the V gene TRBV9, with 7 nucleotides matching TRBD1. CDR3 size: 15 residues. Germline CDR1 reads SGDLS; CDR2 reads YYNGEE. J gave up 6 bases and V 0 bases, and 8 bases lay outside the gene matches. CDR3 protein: CASSVDRGRFDGYTF. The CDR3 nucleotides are TGTGCCAGCAGCGTAGACAGGGGCCGGTTTGATGGCTACACCTTC.

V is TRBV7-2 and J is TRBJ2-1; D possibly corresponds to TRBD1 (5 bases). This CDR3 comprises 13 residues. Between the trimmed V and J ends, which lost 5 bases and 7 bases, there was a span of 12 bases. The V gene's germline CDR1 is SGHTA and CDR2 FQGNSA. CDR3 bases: TGTGCCAGCAGCCGGGCAGGGTATAATGAGCAGTTCTTC. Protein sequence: CASSRAGYNEQFF.

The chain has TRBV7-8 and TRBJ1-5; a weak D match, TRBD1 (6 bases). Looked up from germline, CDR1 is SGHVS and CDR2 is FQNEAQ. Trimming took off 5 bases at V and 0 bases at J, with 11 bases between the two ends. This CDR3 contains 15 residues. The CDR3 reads CASSLQGNSNQPQHF. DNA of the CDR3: TGTGCCAGCAGCCTACAGGGAAATAGCAATCAGCCCCAGCATTTT.

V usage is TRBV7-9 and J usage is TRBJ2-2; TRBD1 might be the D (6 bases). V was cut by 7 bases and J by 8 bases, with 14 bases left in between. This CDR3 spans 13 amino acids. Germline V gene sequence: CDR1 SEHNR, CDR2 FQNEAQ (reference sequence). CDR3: CASTTLGAGELFF. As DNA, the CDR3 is TGTGCCAGCACCACGTTGGGGGCTGGGGAGCTGTTTTTT.

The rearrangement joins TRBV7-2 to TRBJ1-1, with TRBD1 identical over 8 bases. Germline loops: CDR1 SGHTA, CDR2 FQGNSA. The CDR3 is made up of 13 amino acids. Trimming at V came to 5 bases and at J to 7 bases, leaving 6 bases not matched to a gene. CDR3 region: CASSTRTGIEAFF. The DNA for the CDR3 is TGTGCCAGCAGCACCAGGACAGGGATTGAAGCTTTCTTT. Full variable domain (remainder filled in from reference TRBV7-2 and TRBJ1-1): GAGVSQSPSNKVTEKGKDVELRCDPISGHTALYWYRQSLGQGLEFLIYFQGNSAPDKSGLPSDRFSAERTGGSVSTLTIQRTQQEDSAVYLCASSTRTGIEAFFGQGTRLTVV.

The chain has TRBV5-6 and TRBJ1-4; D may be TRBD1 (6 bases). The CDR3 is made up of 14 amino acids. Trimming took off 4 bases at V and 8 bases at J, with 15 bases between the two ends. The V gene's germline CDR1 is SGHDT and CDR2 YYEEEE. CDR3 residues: CASSLQGGTEKLFF. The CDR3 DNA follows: TGTGCCAGCAGCCTACAGGGTGGGACGGAAAAACTGTTTTTT.

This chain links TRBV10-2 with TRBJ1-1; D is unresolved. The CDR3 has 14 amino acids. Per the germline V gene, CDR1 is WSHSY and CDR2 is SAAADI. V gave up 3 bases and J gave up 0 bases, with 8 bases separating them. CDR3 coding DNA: TGCGCCAGCAGTGAAACAGATATGAACACTGAAGCTTTCTTT. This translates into CASSETDMNTEAFF.